The 30 T cell receptor beta chains reported below all come from one sample, sequenced in a study of shared clonotypes between healthy human individuals. Libraries were prepared by immunoSEQ multiplex PCR; TCRdb keeps only in-frame clonotypes and omits some of them. Among 1,500,000 or so clones listed, approximately 98.5% were seen once. The sample consisted of naive CD4+ T cells sorted from blood. Subset described: CD45RA+ positively selected. These receptors were obtained from a man younger than 40 in good health.

The genes are TRBV5-5 and TRBJ2-2, with D perhaps TRBD2 (6 bases). Germline lookup yields CDR1 SGHKS and CDR2 YYEKEE (reference sequence). V lost 3 bases and J 1 base, leaving 13 bases between the germline ends. This CDR3 contains 16 residues. In nucleotides, the CDR3 is TGTGCCAGCAGCTACACGGGACTTATGAACACCGGGGAGCTGTTTTTT. Its protein product is CASSYTGLMNTGELFF.

The chain uses TRBV21-1 and TRBJ2-1. TRBV21-1 corresponds to a pseudogene. This CDR3 has 14 amino acids. This chain's CDR3 is CASSKEPVFGIKFF. In nucleotides, the CDR3 is TGTGCCAGCAGCAAAGAGCCCGTCTTTGGGATAAAGTTCTTC.

This chain's CDR3 is CASRLAVRDRKANYGYTF. As DNA, the CDR3 is TGTGCAAGTCGCTTAGCGGTCCGGGACAGGAAAGCTAACTATGGCTACACCTTC. V and J are TRBV12-2 and TRBJ1-2; the tabulated D call, TRBD1, remains unverified against the DNA. TRBV12-2 is marked as a pseudogene. The CDR3 is made up of 18 amino acids.

About this clone itself: The identical CDR3 is also encoded by other nucleotide sequences in the sample. The rearrangement joins TRBV28 to TRBJ2-7; the D gene is possibly TRBD1 (5 bases). Germline assignment: CDR1 MDHEN and CDR2 SYDVKM. The CDR3 is made up of 14 amino acids. The V end lost 3 bases, the J end lost 1 base, and 10 bases lay between the germline ends. The CDR3 loop reads CASSFAGRSYEQYF. Written as DNA, the CDR3 is TGTGCCAGCAGTTTTGCAGGGCGGTCCTACGAGCAGTACTTC.

The chain employs TRBV7-9 and TRBJ2-7; D call uncertain. Between the trimmed V and J ends, which lost 4 bases and 3 bases, there was a span of 16 bases. The length of the CDR3 is 15 residues. Germline CDR1 reads SEHNR; CDR2 reads FQNEAQ (reference sequence). The CDR3 nucleotides are TGTGCCAGCAGCTCACAACAAAGACAAAACTACGAGCAGTACTTC. It is translated as CASSSQQRQNYEQYF.

V gene TRBV6-1 combines with J gene TRBJ1-3; 7 nucleotides align to TRBD1. CDR3 length: 15 amino acids. Germline V gives CDR1 MNHNS, CDR2 SASEGT. V shed 5 bases and J 4 bases; nucleotides not matched to a gene: 8. The CDR3 sequence: CASSPRQGTGNTIYF. CDR3 DNA: TGTGCCAGCAGTCCCCGACAGGGAACAGGAAACACCATATATTTT.

The chain links TRBV27 to TRBJ1-5, with TRBD1 identical over 8 bases. Germline V gene sequence: CDR1 MNHEY, CDR2 SMNVEV (reference sequence). There are 13 residues in the CDR3. Losses at the gene ends were 4 bases for V and 9 bases for J; bases not matched to a gene: 5. CDR3 region: CASSWTGTGPQHF. The CDR3 DNA reads TGTGCCAGCAGTTGGACCGGGACAGGGCCCCAGCATTTT.

The rearrangement joins TRBV25-1 to TRBJ2-7; TRBD2 matches 9 bases. This CDR3 region has 15 residues. V trimming: 5 bases; J trimming: 3 bases; junction bases outside the gene matches: 8. Germline V CDR1 and CDR2: MGHDK, SYGVNS. CDR3 coding DNA: TGTGCCAGCAGTTCCCTGGATAGCGGGAGCTACGAGCAGTACTTC. Amino acid sequence: CASSSLDSGSYEQYF.

The J gene is TRBJ2-2, the V gene TRBV30; perhaps TRBD1 as D (5 bases). The V and J ends lost 3 bases and 4 bases respectively, with 12 bases between them. This CDR3 comprises 14 residues. Looked up from germline, CDR1 is GTSNPN and CDR2 is SVGIG (reference sequence). CDR3 in amino acids: CAWSSTGVTGELFF. CDR3 nucleotides: TGTGCCTGGAGCTCCACAGGAGTCACCGGGGAGCTGTTTTTT.

The chain employs TRBV28 and TRBJ2-7, with 12 bases lining up with TRBD1. This CDR3 has 15 amino acids. Looked up from germline, CDR1 is MDHEN and CDR2 is SYDVKM. V trimming: 9 bases; J trimming: 5 bases; junction bases outside the gene matches: 11. This chain's CDR3 is CASSPPGTGGHEQYF. CDR3 DNA sequence: TGTGCCAGTTCCCCTCCCGGGACAGGGGGCCACGAGCAGTACTTC.

The rearrangement uses TRBV19 and TRBJ2-1; a weak D match, TRBD1 (5 bases). V shed 4 bases and J shed 4 bases, with 14 bases lying between them. The CDR3 covers 15 residues. CDR1 and CDR2 from the germline V gene are LNHDA and SQIVND (reference sequence). The CDR3 loop is CASSTQDVGYNEQFF. The CDR3 coding sequence is TGTGCCAGTAGTACACAGGACGTCGGGTACAATGAGCAGTTCTTC. The whole variable domain, remainder taken from reference TRBV19 and TRBJ2-1, is DGGITQSPKYLFRKEGQNVTLSCEQNLNHDAMYWYRQDPGQGLRLIYYSQIVNDFQKGDIAEGYSVSREKKESFPLTVTSAQKNPTAFYLCASSTQDVGYNEQFFGPGTRLTVL.

V usage is TRBV5-4 and J usage is TRBJ2-3; 10 bases are shared with TRBD2. With V trimmed by 3 bases and J by 6 bases, 16 bases remained unmatched. This CDR3 has 18 residues. The germline V gene encodes CDR1 SGHNT and CDR2 YYREEE (reference sequence). DNA of the CDR3: TGTGCCAGCAGCTGGGGGATGAGCGGGAGGGCCGCTGTTGATACGCAGTATTTT. It yields the protein CASSWGMSGRAAVDTQYF.

This clone came up once. The gene calls are TRBV5-1 and TRBJ1-3, with 7 bases fitting TRBD1. The germline gives CDR1 SGHRS, CDR2 YFSETQ. This CDR3 comprises 17 residues. V shed 3 bases and J 0 bases; nucleotides not matched to a gene: 9. CDR3 in amino acids: CASSWATGRPSGNTIYF. The CDR3 DNA is TGCGCCAGCAGCTGGGCGACAGGGAGGCCCTCTGGAAACACCATATATTTT.

The V and J genes are TRBV27 and TRBJ2-7, with 7 bases aligning to TRBD1. The V gene end was trimmed by 5 bases and the J gene end by 5 bases; junction bases not matched to a gene: 12. In germline, CDR1 is MNHEY, CDR2 SMNVEV (reference sequence). CDR3 size: 15 residues. The CDR3 protein is CASSRTGQFPHEQYF. The CDR3 nucleotides read TGTGCCAGCAGTAGGACAGGACAATTTCCCCACGAGCAGTACTTC.

This rearrangement joins TRBV2 to TRBJ2-1, with 14 positions matching TRBD2. After removal of 6 bases from V and 7 bases from J, the junction contained 5 bases not matched to a gene. This CDR3 has 15 residues. Per the germline V gene, CDR1 is SNHLY and CDR2 is FYNNEI. CDR3 amino acids: CASRGLAGVPNEQFF. The CDR3 nucleotides are TGTGCCAGCAGGGGACTAGCGGGAGTCCCAAATGAGCAGTTCTTC.

This chain joins TRBV9 and TRBJ2-1; perhaps D is TRBD1 or TRBD2 (6 bases each). The CDR3 is made up of 18 amino acids. Germline CDR1 and CDR2: SGDLS and YYNGEE. Trimming shortened V by 2 bases and J by 7 bases, and 25 bases separated the two germline ends. The CDR3 is CASSVQNRGRPRENEQFF. CDR3 bases: TGTGCCAGCAGCGTCCAGAACCGGGGGCGACCCCGGGAGAATGAGCAGTTCTTC.

CDR3 sequence: CASSRDRGPPGELFF. CDR3 nucleotide sequence: TGTGCCAGCAGCAGAGACAGGGGTCCGCCCGGGGAGCTGTTTTTT. This rearrangement joins TRBV9 to TRBJ2-2, with 8 bases that match TRBD1. This CDR3 spans 15 amino acids. V trimming: 4 bases; J trimming: 6 bases; junction bases outside the gene matches: 8. The V gene's germline CDR1 is SGDLS and CDR2 YYNGEE.

The V and J genes are TRBV14 and TRBJ2-2; D is perhaps TRBD2 (5 bases). V was cut by 3 bases and J by 7 bases, with 12 bases left in between. The germline V gene encodes CDR1 SGHDN and CDR2 FVKESK. The CDR3 runs to 14 residues. In DNA form, the CDR3 reads TGTGCCAGCAGCCAGTCCGGGGAAAGCGGGGAGCTGTTTTTT. This translates into CASSQSGESGELFF.

Concerning this clone itself: The sample contains more than one DNA sequence encoding this CDR3. V is TRBV9 and J is TRBJ2-3, with D perhaps matching TRBD2 (6 bases). The ends were cut back, 0 bases at V and 0 bases at J, with 8 bases in the middle. Germline assignment: CDR1 SGDLS and CDR2 YYNGEE. This CDR3 region has 15 residues. The CDR3 here is CASSVAGTSTDTQYF. Here the CDR3 DNA reads TGTGCCAGCAGCGTAGCCGGGACTAGCACAGATACGCAGTATTTT.

The chain links TRBV10-3 to TRBJ1-1, with 7 bases aligning to TRBD1. The CDR3 sequence is 14 residues long. V was pared by 4 bases and J by 0 bases, with 2 bases of the junction left unmatched. CDR1 ENHRY and CDR2 SYGVKD come from the germline V gene. CDR3 in DNA: TGTGCCATCAGTGGGGGACAGATGAACACTGAAGCTTTCTTT. Residues: CAISGGQMNTEAFF.

The V gene is TRBV27, the J gene TRBJ2-3; D is perhaps TRBD2 (5 bases). The CDR3 is made up of 16 amino acids. Germline V CDR1 and CDR2: MNHEY, SMNVEV (reference sequence). The V gene lost 4 bases and the J gene lost 3 bases, with 17 bases spanning the gap. The CDR3 nucleotides are TGTGCCAGCAGTTCTATTAGAGCGGTTGGGACAGATACGCAGTATTTT. Protein sequence: CASSSIRAVGTDTQYF.

This chain uses TRBV9 with TRBJ2-2, with 7 bases aligning to TRBD2. The V segment lost 0 bases and the J segment 2 bases; nucleotides outside the gene matches: 7. The V gene's germline CDR1 is SGDLS and CDR2 YYNGEE. This CDR3 is 17 amino acids long. The DNA for the CDR3 is TGTGCCAGCAGCGTAGTTGGTGCTAGCGGTAACACCGGGGAGCTGTTTTTT. Residues: CASSVVGASGNTGELFF.

This chain joins TRBV7-9 and TRBJ1-4; D call uncertain. Germline values: CDR1 SEHNR, CDR2 FQNEAQ (reference sequence). Trimming removed 1 base at V and 3 bases at J, with 6 bases between. CDR3 length: 14 residues. The CDR3 reads CASSLGSSNEKLFF. The CDR3 nucleotides read TGTGCCAGCAGCTTAGGTAGCTCTAATGAAAAACTGTTTTTT.

The chain employs TRBV11-2 and TRBJ1-1; TRBD1 might be the D (6 bases). The CDR3 extends over 16 amino acids. Trimming removed 0 bases from V and 1 base from J, with 12 bases in between. Germline lookup yields CDR1 SGHAT and CDR2 FQNNGV. The CDR3 nucleotides are TGTGCCAGCAGCTTAGATGTGGGGGGCCGGAACACTGAAGCTTTCTTT. Translation gives CASSLDVGGRNTEAFF.

The chain joins TRBV5-6 to TRBJ2-1; 8 nucleotides align to TRBD1. The V segment lost 3 bases and the J segment 7 bases; nucleotides outside the gene matches: 6. The CDR3 length is 14 residues. CDR1 is SGHDT and CDR2 is YYEEEE in the germline V gene. CDR3 amino acids: CASSWVGQGNEQFF. CDR3 coding DNA: TGTGCCAGCAGCTGGGTCGGACAGGGAAATGAGCAGTTCTTC.

Turning to this clone: At one of its ends the junction is not consistent with the germline gene, which may arise from a read error. The chain recombines TRBV5-1 with TRBJ2-2, with D perhaps given as TRBD1 or TRBD2 (6 bases each). Germline assignment: CDR1 SGHRS and CDR2 YFSETQ. This CDR3 has 16 residues. The CDR3 sequence is CASSNGGQGNAGELFF. Here the CDR3 DNA reads TGCGCCAGCAGCAACGGGGGTCAGGGGAACGCCGGGGAGCTGTTTTTT. The full variable domain, in which reference TRBV5-1 and TRBJ2-2 provide the parts outside the CDR3, is KAGVTQTPRYLIKTRGQQVTLSCSPISGHRSVSWYQQTPGQGLQFLFEYFSETQRNKGNFPGRFSGRQFSNSRSEMNVSTLELGDSALYLCASSNGGQGNAGELFFGEGSRLTVL.

This sequence joins TRBV5-1 and TRBJ2-3; 11 nucleotides line up with TRBD2. The V gene's germline CDR1 is SGHRS and CDR2 YFSETQ. With 4 bases clipped from V and 2 bases from J, the junction kept 6 bases outside the gene matches. The CDR3 sequence is 16 residues long. The CDR3 region is CASSLNSGRDTDTQYF. The CDR3, as DNA: TGCGCCAGCAGCCTGAATAGCGGGAGGGACACAGATACGCAGTATTTT.

The gene calls are TRBV5-1 and TRBJ2-4; weak D call: TRBD1 (5 bases). Trimming stripped 4 bases from V and 8 bases from J, with 19 bases between. The CDR3 extends over 15 amino acids. The germline V gene encodes CDR1 SGHRS and CDR2 YFSETQ. The CDR3 reads CASSGDSRAIDIQYF. CDR3 DNA: TGCGCCAGCAGCGGCGACAGTAGGGCTATAGACATTCAGTACTTC.

The J gene is TRBJ1-1, the V gene TRBV2; D is unresolved. This CDR3 contains 15 residues. V lost 8 bases and J 3 bases, leaving 19 bases between the germline ends. Germline V lookup: CDR1 SNHLY, CDR2 FYNNEI. DNA of the CDR3: TGTGCCAGCGGGAGGGATGGGATCTCAGACACTGAAGCTTTCTTT. This gives the protein CASGRDGISDTEAFF.

The chain joins TRBV7-2 to TRBJ1-2; TRBD1 matches 7 bases. The CDR3 runs to 13 residues. V was pared by 5 bases and J by 4 bases, with 4 bases of the junction left unmatched. The germline V gene encodes CDR1 SGHTA and CDR2 FQGNSA. CDR3 in amino acids: CASSPRTGYGYTF. The CDR3 DNA reads as TGTGCCAGCAGCCCGAGGACAGGCTATGGCTACACCTTC.